This T cell receptor beta chain derives from a study of vaccination effects on CD4 cells after COVID-19. Study summary: Samples came from a couple of convalescent patients 16 days and one week before vaccination.

The data were produced by immunoSEQ multiplex PCR, yet TCRdb's version contains in-frame clones alone and is incomplete. The sample shows about 70,000 clones, around 70% of them seen only once. Trimming removed 5 bases from V and 5 bases from J; junction bases left unmatched: 9. Germline CDR1 is LNHNV and CDR2 is YYDKDF (reference sequence). The CDR3 runs 15 residues. The study's findings and limits: Convalescent patients in the study were few, and early post-infection timepoints were absent.

Prior to sequencing, the ViraFEST assay stimulated PBMC with viral peptide pools, which expanded the antigen-specific CD4+ T cells. Subsequent to a culture period of 10 to 11 days, CD4+ T cells were isolated. From March to December 2020, the person had a SARS-CoV-2 infection that was confirmed by PCR. PBMC cultures contained about 2 million cells per well, approximately 10 IU/ml IL-2 and 10 ug/ml peptides. Cultures given an HIV-1 Nef peptide pool acted as the negative control. A note on this clone: The antigen is not known.

The TCR was taken from a human donor who had a prior SARS-CoV-2 infection. The rearrangement uses TRBV15 and TRBJ2-1, with TRBD1 matching 7 bases. Sequences were derived from CD4+ T cells from PBMCs cultured with HIV peptides, sampled before COVID-19 vaccination. Subset meaning: HIV-1 Nef peptide pool negative control/reference culture. The CDR3 nucleotides are TGTGCCACCAGCCTACAGGGGACAAGGAACAATGAGCAGTTCTTC. Translating gives CATSLQGTRNNEQFF.